This T cell receptor (beta chain) was observed in a study of CD8+CD57+ T cells in acquired aplastic anemia. Across the whole study: Sorting CD4+ and CD8+ cells gave DNA averaging approximately 3 ug. Findings of the study overall: The number of CD8+ CDR3 sequences shared by patients and controls was twenty-nine.

Template material for TCR beta VDJ and CDR3 profiling consisted of genomic DNA. TCRdb reprocessed the reads via MiXCR and lists one record per CDR3 protein. In the table there are about 190,000 distinct CDR3 sequences, under 70% of which are singletons. CDR1 and CDR2 (germline): KGHSH, LQKENI. V was trimmed by 1 base and J by 5 bases, leaving 8 bases between them. The CDR3 extends over 13 amino acids. This clonotype has just a few counts. The antigen is unknown. This sequence joins TRBV18 and TRBJ1-1; weak D call: TRBD1 (6 bases). This TCR was recovered from a human donor with severe aplastic anemia or a healthy control (not recorded which). Material for sequencing was sorted CD4+, CD8+, or CD8+CD57+ T cells (not recorded which) from PBMCs. The CDR3 DNA sequence: TGTGCCAGCTCACCACAGGGGGGGACTGAAGCTTTCTTT. This encodes CASSPQGGTEAFF. The entire variable domain, with the rest obtained from reference TRBV18 and TRBJ1-1, is as follows: NAGVMQNPRHLVRRRGQEARLRCSPMKGHSHVYWYRQLPEEGLKFMVYLQKENIIDESGMPKERFSAEFPKEGPSILRIQQVVRGDSAAYFCASSPQGGTEAFFGQGTRLTVV.